One and the same sample provided the 19 T cell receptor beta chains below, sequenced in a study of blood T cell repertoires in COVID-19. The table came from immunoSEQ multiplex PCR; TCRdb's copy has only in-frame clones and leaves some out. Here the sample spans 390,000 or so clones, under 85% being singletons. The sample was PBMCs or T cells enriched from blood (not recorded which). The receptors were sampled from a woman between 50 and 59 years old who had recovered from COVID-19.

The gene calls are TRBV7-2 and TRBJ1-2; D is uncertain. Trimming cost V 5 bases and J 6 bases, with 19 bases left between them. CDR3 length equals 15 residues. Germline-derived CDR1 and CDR2 are SGHTA and FQGNSA. DNA for the CDR3: TGTGCCAGCAGCCTGCCCTCGGAGTTGCGGCATGGCTACACCTTC. This encodes CASSLPSELRHGYTF.

The genes are TRBV24-1 and TRBJ2-1; D remains unclear. The CDR3 runs to 13 residues. Germline CDR1 is KGHDR and CDR2 is SFDVKD. With 4 bases removed from V and 8 bases from J, the gap between germline ends came to 11 bases. This CDR3 reads CATSDPTKDEQFF. CDR3 bases: TGTGCCACCAGTGACCCAACTAAGGATGAGCAGTTCTTC.

This clone was seen a single time. The chain has TRBV7-2 and TRBJ1-5; D may be TRBD1 (5 bases). Trimming stripped 0 bases from V and 0 bases from J, with 6 bases between. The CDR3 is made up of 15 amino acids. The germline V gene has CDR1 SGHTA and CDR2 FQGNSA. CDR3 nucleotide sequence: TGTGCCAGCAGCTTAGCCAGGGATAGCAATCAGCCCCAGCATTTT. Translated, it gives CASSLARDSNQPQHF.

This clone was seen a handful of times. The chain links TRBV19 to TRBJ2-1; D possibly corresponds to TRBD2 (5 bases). CDR1 LNHDA and CDR2 SQIVND come from the germline V gene (reference sequence). The CDR3 covers 16 residues. Trimming removed 6 bases at V and 0 bases at J, with 15 bases between. The CDR3 spells CASRGADFSSYNEQFF. CDR3 bases: TGTGCCAGTAGAGGAGCGGACTTTAGCTCCTACAATGAGCAGTTCTTC.

The chain uses TRBV11-2 and TRBJ1-4; 7 bases agree with TRBD1. The trim removed 3 bases at V and 7 bases at J, leaving 20 bases unmatched. There are 19 residues in the CDR3. From germline, CDR1 is SGHAT and CDR2 FQNNGV. CDR3 sequence (DNA): TGTGCCAGCAGCTTCGATGGCTCCGGGACAGCCCGTCGCCGTGAAAAACTGTTTTTT. This gives the protein CASSFDGSGTARRREKLFF.

This chain uses TRBV5-1 with TRBJ2-3; TRBD1 matches 7 bases. The germline gives CDR1 SGHRS, CDR2 YFSETQ. Trimming removed 3 bases from V and 2 bases from J; junction bases left unmatched: 6. The CDR3 is 15 amino acids. Written as DNA, the CDR3 is TGCGCCAGCAGCTGGGGTGACAGGGTCACAGATACGCAGTATTTT. This sequence encodes CASSWGDRVTDTQYF.

The V gene is TRBV5-1, the J gene TRBJ2-3, with a weak D call TRBD2 (5 bases). Germline V gene sequence: CDR1 SGHRS, CDR2 YFSETQ. The V gene lost 4 bases and the J gene lost 4 bases, with 13 bases spanning the gap. The CDR3 sequence is 14 residues long. The CDR3 region is CASSILGGADTQYF. The CDR3 bases are TGCGCCAGCAGCATTCTAGGAGGTGCAGATACGCAGTATTTT.

This rearrangement joins TRBV12-3 or TRBV12-4 to TRBJ2-7; a weak D match, TRBD2 (6 bases). V lost 5 bases to trimming and J lost 7 bases, with 12 bases between them. The CDR3 is made up of 12 amino acids. The CDR3 sequence: CASSRDSSEQYF. CDR3 coding DNA: TGTGCCAGCAGTCGGGACTCCTCGGAGCAGTACTTC.

This chain links TRBV14 with TRBJ2-3; tentative D call: TRBD2 (7 bases). The length of the CDR3 is 18 residues. Deletions cut 5 bases from V and 6 bases from J, with 27 bases between. Germline V gene lookup returns CDR1 SGHDN and CDR2 FVKESK. The CDR3 coding sequence is TGTGCCAGCAGCTCCAGACGCGGGGGCCTCTCATGGATGGATACGCAGTATTTT. It encodes CASSSRRGGLSWMDTQYF.

V gene TRBV5-1 combines with J gene TRBJ2-2, with 7 positions matching TRBD1. CDR1 is SGHRS, CDR2 YFSETQ, per germline. Losses at the gene ends were 0 bases for V and 4 bases for J; bases not matched to a gene: 0. The length of the CDR3 is 14 residues. CDR3 DNA sequence: TGCGCCAGCAGCTTGGACAGGGGCACCGGGGAGCTGTTTTTT. It yields the protein CASSLDRGTGELFF.

This clone was picked up one time. The chain uses TRBV30 and TRBJ1-2; TRBD1 might be the D (6 bases). CDR1 is GTSNPN and CDR2 is SVGIG in the germline V gene (reference sequence). With 2 bases removed from V and 8 bases from J, the gap between germline ends came to 18 bases. The length of the CDR3 is 14 residues. In DNA form, the CDR3 reads TGTGCCTGGAGTCTTGGACAGCTAAAGTCGGGCTACACCTTC. Translation gives CAWSLGQLKSGYTF. Full variable domain (missing parts from reference TRBV30 and TRBJ1-2): SQTIHQWPATLVQPVGSPLSLECTVEGTSNPNLYWYRQAAGRGLQLLFYSVGIGQISSEVPQNLSASRPQDRQFILSSKKLLLSDSGFYLCAWSLGQLKSGYTFGSGTRLTVV.

This clone was counted a few times. The chain carries TRBV7-9 and TRBJ2-7, with D perhaps matching TRBD2 (6 bases). The length of the CDR3 is 14 residues. V shed 3 bases and J shed 5 bases, with 14 bases lying between them. Per the germline V gene, CDR1 is SEHNR and CDR2 is FQNEAQ (reference sequence). CDR3 in amino acids: CASSLRDSINEQYF. In nucleotides, the CDR3 is TGTGCCAGCAGCTTGCGGGACTCGATTAACGAGCAGTACTTC.

The chain is built from TRBV11-2 and TRBJ2-3; tentative D call: TRBD2 (6 bases). This CDR3 comprises 15 residues. CDR1 is SGHAT, CDR2 FQNNGV, per germline. V lost 7 bases to trimming and J lost 3 bases, with 17 bases between them. The CDR3 bases are TGTGCCAGCACGCGAGGTGGAGGGGCGACAGATACGCAGTATTTT. It encodes CASTRGGGATDTQYF.

This chain joins TRBV7-9 and TRBJ1-1, with D possibly TRBD1 on 6 matching bases. CDR1 SEHNR and CDR2 FQNEAQ come from the germline V gene (reference sequence). There are 14 residues in the CDR3. The germline V and J ends were trimmed by 10 bases and 0 bases, with 15 bases remaining between them. The DNA of the CDR3 is TGTGCCATACTAAACAGGGAAATGAACACTGAAGCTTTCTTT. Protein: CAILNREMNTEAFF.

The rearrangement links TRBV18 to TRBJ1-2, with D unresolved. There are 16 residues in the CDR3. Germline CDR1 is KGHSH and CDR2 is LQKENI. Trimming shortened V by 1 base and J by 0 bases, and 12 bases separated the two germline ends. This chain's CDR3 is CASSPQGGPTNYGYTF. The CDR3 DNA follows: TGTGCCAGCTCACCACAGGGAGGACCCACTAACTATGGCTACACCTTC. Full variable domain (remainder filled in from reference TRBV18 and TRBJ1-2): NAGVMQNPRHLVRRRGQEARLRCSPMKGHSHVYWYRQLPEEGLKFMVYLQKENIIDESGMPKERFSAEFPKEGPSILRIQQVVRGDSAAYFCASSPQGGPTNYGYTFGSGTRLTVV.

This clone was counted a few times. This sequence joins TRBV11-2 and TRBJ2-3; 8 bases map to TRBD2. V shed 3 bases and J 2 bases; nucleotides not matched to a gene: 13. The CDR3 loop spans 18 amino acids. Germline V gene data show CDR1 as SGHAT and CDR2 as FQNNGV. CDR3 bases: TGTGCCAGCAGCTTCACCACCCTTACTAGCGGAGTCACAGATACGCAGTATTTT. This encodes CASSFTTLTSGVTDTQYF.

The chain links TRBV27 to TRBJ1-2; 9 bases agree with TRBD1. The V segment lost 2 bases and the J segment 4 bases; nucleotides outside the gene matches: 8. Germline CDR1 is MNHEY and CDR2 is SMNVEV (reference sequence). The CDR3 sequence is 16 residues long. The CDR3 DNA is TGTGCCAGCAGTTTAACCGCGGGACAGGGTTCCTATGGCTACACCTTC. This sequence encodes CASSLTAGQGSYGYTF.

This chain joins TRBV12-3 or TRBV12-4 and TRBJ2-2; D is undetermined. Trimming took off 1 base at V and 7 bases at J, with 4 bases between the two ends. The CDR3 is made up of 12 amino acids. CDR3 coding DNA: TGTGCCAGCAGTTTAGGGCACGGGGAGCTGTTTTTT. It codes for CASSLGHGELFF.

This sequence joins TRBV7-3 and TRBJ2-5; D uncertain. This CDR3 contains 13 residues. V lost 3 bases and J lost 2, with 7 bases in between. Germline V gives CDR1 SGHTA, CDR2 FQGTGA. CDR3 amino acids: CASSFREQETQYF. The CDR3 DNA follows: TGTGCCAGCAGCTTCCGTGAGCAAGAGACCCAGTACTTC.